The 13 T cell receptor beta chains below were found in one sample sequenced in a study of OX40 agonist ivuxolimab in advanced cancers. Preparation of the library involved the immunoSEQ multiplex PCR assay. Held by TCRdb, this immuneACCESS table contains in-frame sequences only and omits some clones. Under half of the omission traces to an unresolved V gene where checked; the cause of the rest is unknown. This sample comprises some 130,000 clones, less than 95% of them detected only once. Jointly, the top ten make up approximately 1.1% of the sample. The sample here was CD4+ or CD8+ T cells sorted from blood, taken in a trial of the OX40 agonist ivuxolimab. The receptors were sampled from an adult with an advanced solid tumor such as melanoma, head and neck, liver or kidney cancer.

The rearrangement links TRBV7-3 to TRBJ1-1; D gene uncertain. Germline V gene data show CDR1 as SGHTA and CDR2 as FQGTGA. Trimming cost V 0 bases and J 4 bases, with 12 bases left between them. The CDR3 has 15 residues. This CDR3 reads CASSLTRVSGTEAFF. DNA of the CDR3: TGTGCCAGCAGCTTAACACGGGTGTCGGGCACTGAAGCTTTCTTT. The whole variable domain, filled in from reference TRBV7-3 and TRBJ1-1, reads GAGVSQTPSNKVTEKGKYVELRCDPISGHTALYWYRQSLGQGPEFLIYFQGTGAADDSGLPNDRFFAVRPEGSVSTLKIQRTERGDSAVYLCASSLTRVSGTEAFFGQGTRLTVV.

The chain links TRBV6-1 to TRBJ2-5; 12 bases map to TRBD1. The better agreement between TRBJ2-7 and the DNA end casts doubt on the J call. Per germline, CDR1 MNHNS and CDR2 SASEGT. The CDR3 contains 14 residues. The CDR3: CASTRDRGQYEQYF. The CDR3 nucleotides read TGTGCCAGCACCCGGGACAGGGGGCAGTACGAGCAGTACTTC.

The chain links TRBV19 to TRBJ1-4, with 8 nucleotides matching TRBD1. The CDR3 sequence is 17 residues long. V trimming: 6 bases; J trimming: 8 bases; junction bases outside the gene matches: 17. CDR1 and CDR2 (germline): LNHDA, SQIVND (reference sequence). CDR3 in DNA: TGTGCCAGTAGCACCGGGACAGGCGCCCCTCAGGGCGAAAAACTGTTTTTT. The encoded protein is CASSTGTGAPQGEKLFF.

V gene TRBV7-2 combines with J gene TRBJ2-7; 9 bases map to TRBD2. The trim removed 5 bases at V and 2 bases at J, leaving 10 bases unmatched. CDR1 and CDR2 (germline): SGHTA, FQGNSA. This CDR3 has 16 amino acids. The CDR3 DNA sequence: TGTGCCAGCAGCCCGAGACTAGCGGACTCAACCTACGAGCAGTACTTC. Amino acids: CASSPRLADSTYEQYF.

This sequence joins TRBV27 and TRBJ2-1, with 11 bases identical to TRBD1. The CDR3 spans 15 residues. The germline CDR1 and CDR2 sequences are MNHEY and SMNVEV (reference sequence). V lost 3 bases and J lost 3; bases outside the gene matches: 1. The CDR3 nucleotides read TGTGCCAGCAGTTTCGGGACAGGGGGCTACAATGAGCAGTTCTTC. Its translation is CASSFGTGGYNEQFF.

The rearrangement uses TRBV5-5 and TRBJ1-1; D is perhaps TRBD1 (5 bases). In germline, CDR1 is SGHKS, CDR2 YYEKEE (reference sequence). The CDR3 is made up of 15 amino acids. V lost 1 base and J lost 3, with 13 bases in between. CDR3 in amino acids: CASSLSGGGHTEAFF. The DNA of the CDR3 is TGTGCCAGCAGCTTGAGTGGGGGTGGGCACACTGAAGCTTTCTTT. The variable domain in full, completed from reference TRBV5-5 and TRBJ1-1, reads DAGVTQSPTHLIKTRGQQVTLRCSPISGHKSVSWYQQVLGQGPQFIFQYYEKEERGRGNFPDRFSARQFPNYSSELNVNALLLGDSALYLCASSLSGGGHTEAFFGQGTRLTVV.

This chain joins TRBV28 and TRBJ2-1; D call uncertain. The CDR3 spans 13 residues. The germline gives CDR1 MDHEN, CDR2 SYDVKM. Trimming shortened V by 2 bases and J by 2 bases, and 4 bases separated the two germline ends. Here the CDR3 DNA reads TGTGCCAGCAGTTTAGGCCCCTACAATGAGCAGTTCTTC. It specifies CASSLGPYNEQFF.

The chain is built from TRBV6-1 and TRBJ2-2, with 9 bases lining up with TRBD1. The CDR3 is 15 amino acids. J gave up 4 bases and V 5 bases, and 5 bases lay outside the gene matches. Germline V gene sequence: CDR1 MNHNS, CDR2 SASEGT. The CDR3, as DNA: TGTGCCAGCAGTCGCCGGACAGGGGCCACCGGGGAGCTGTTTTTT. This codes for CASSRRTGATGELFF.

V and J are TRBV7-3 and TRBJ2-7; perhaps TRBD2 as D (6 bases). The CDR3 spans 16 residues. The germline V gene encodes CDR1 SGHTA and CDR2 FQGTGA. Trimming pared 5 bases from V and 2 bases from J, leaving 19 bases between. The CDR3 region is CASSPPDGGRPYEQYF. The CDR3 DNA reads TGTGCCAGCAGCCCCCCCGACGGGGGAAGACCCTACGAGCAGTACTTC.

The genes are TRBV5-1 and TRBJ2-2; D is perhaps TRBD2 (6 bases). Germline-derived CDR1 and CDR2 are SGHRS and YFSETQ. Trimming took off 0 bases at V and 2 bases at J, with 11 bases between the two ends. This CDR3 comprises 16 residues. The DNA for the CDR3 is TGCGCCAGCAGCTTGGTGGAGCGGGTTAACACCGGGGAGCTGTTTTTT. This gives the protein CASSLVERVNTGELFF. Using reference TRBV5-1 and TRBJ2-2 for the parts outside the CDR3, the full variable domain is KAGVTQTPRYLIKTRGQQVTLSCSPISGHRSVSWYQQTPGQGLQFLFEYFSETQRNKGNFPGRFSGRQFSNSRSEMNVSTLELGDSALYLCASSLVERVNTGELFFGEGSRLTVL.

This clone was observed a handful of times. The V call is TRBV6-1, the J call TRBJ2-7; no clear D gene. The CDR3 spans 14 residues. Trimming cost V 0 bases and J 3 bases, with 9 bases left between them. Germline V CDR1 and CDR2: MNHNS, SASEGT. CDR3 sequence: CASSEAAWFYEQYF. The CDR3 bases are TGTGCCAGCAGTGAAGCGGCCTGGTTCTACGAGCAGTACTTC.

Worth noting for this clone: The same CDR3 arises from other DNA sequences in this sample as well. CDR3 residues: CASSLFGNYGYTF. The DNA for the CDR3 is TGTGCCAGCAGTTTATTCGGAAACTATGGCTACACCTTC. This rearrangement joins TRBV28 to TRBJ1-2, with no clear D. V dropped 1 base and J dropped 2 bases, with 5 bases sitting between them. Germline V gives CDR1 MDHEN, CDR2 SYDVKM. CDR3 length equals 13 residues.

The chain is built from TRBV18 and TRBJ1-1, with TRBD1 matching 10 bases. This CDR3 spans 15 amino acids. Per germline, CDR1 KGHSH and CDR2 LQKENI. V lost 2 bases to trimming and J lost 3 bases; unmatched junction nucleotides: 3. This CDR3 reads CASSPSDRGHTEAFF. Written as DNA, the CDR3 is TGTGCCAGCTCACCATCCGACAGGGGGCACACTGAAGCTTTCTTT. The full variable domain, with the rest looked up from reference TRBV18 and TRBJ1-1, is NAGVMQNPRHLVRRRGQEARLRCSPMKGHSHVYWYRQLPEEGLKFMVYLQKENIIDESGMPKERFSAEFPKEGPSILRIQQVVRGDSAAYFCASSPSDRGHTEAFFGQGTRLTVV.